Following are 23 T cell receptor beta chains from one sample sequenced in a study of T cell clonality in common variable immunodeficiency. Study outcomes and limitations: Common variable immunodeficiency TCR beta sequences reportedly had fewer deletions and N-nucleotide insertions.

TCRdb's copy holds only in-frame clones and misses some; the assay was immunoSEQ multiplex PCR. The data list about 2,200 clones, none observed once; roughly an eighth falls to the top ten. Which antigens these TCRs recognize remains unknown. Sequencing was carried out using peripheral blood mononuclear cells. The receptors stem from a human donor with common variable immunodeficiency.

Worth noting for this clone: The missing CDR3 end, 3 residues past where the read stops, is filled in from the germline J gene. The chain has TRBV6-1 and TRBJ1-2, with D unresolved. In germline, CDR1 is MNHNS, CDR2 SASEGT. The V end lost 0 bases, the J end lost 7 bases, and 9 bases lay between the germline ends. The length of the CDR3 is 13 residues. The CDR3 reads CASSEARGSGYTF. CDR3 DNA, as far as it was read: TGTGCCAGCAGTGAAGCGCGAGGGTCTGGC.

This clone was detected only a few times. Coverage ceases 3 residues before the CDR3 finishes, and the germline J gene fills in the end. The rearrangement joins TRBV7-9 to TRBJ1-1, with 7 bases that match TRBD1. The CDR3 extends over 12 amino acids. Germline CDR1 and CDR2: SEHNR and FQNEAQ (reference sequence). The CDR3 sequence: CASSFSGGEAFF. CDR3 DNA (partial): TGTGCCAGCAGCTTCTCAGGGGGTGAG.

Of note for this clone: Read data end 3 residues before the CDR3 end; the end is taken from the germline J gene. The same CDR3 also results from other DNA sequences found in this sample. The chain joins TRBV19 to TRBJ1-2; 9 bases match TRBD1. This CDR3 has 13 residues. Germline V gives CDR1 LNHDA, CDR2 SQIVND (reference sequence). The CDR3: CASSTLQGAYYTF. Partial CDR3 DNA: TGTGCCAGTAGTACGTTACAGGGGGCATAC.

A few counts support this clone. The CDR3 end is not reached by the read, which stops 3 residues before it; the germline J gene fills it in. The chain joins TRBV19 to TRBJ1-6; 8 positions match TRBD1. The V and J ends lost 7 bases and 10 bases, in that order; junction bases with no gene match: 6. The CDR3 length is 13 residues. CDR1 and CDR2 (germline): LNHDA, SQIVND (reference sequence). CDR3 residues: CASNDRGQSPLHF. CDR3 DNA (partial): TGTGCCAGTAACGACAGGGGCCAATCACCC. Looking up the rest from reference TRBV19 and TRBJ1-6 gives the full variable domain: DGGITQSPKYLFRKEGQNVTLSCEQNLNHDAMYWYRQDPGQGLRLIYYSQIVNDFQKGDIAEGYSVSREKKESFPLTVTSAQKNPTAFYLCASNDRGQSPLHFGNGTRLTVT.

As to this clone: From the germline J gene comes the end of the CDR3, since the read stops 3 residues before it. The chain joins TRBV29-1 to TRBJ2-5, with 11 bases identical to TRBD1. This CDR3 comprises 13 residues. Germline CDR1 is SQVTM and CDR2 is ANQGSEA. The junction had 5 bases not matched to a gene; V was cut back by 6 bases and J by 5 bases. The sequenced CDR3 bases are TGCAGCGTCCGGACAGGGGGCCCCGAGACC. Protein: CSVRTGGPET. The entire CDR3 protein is CSVRTGGPETQYF.

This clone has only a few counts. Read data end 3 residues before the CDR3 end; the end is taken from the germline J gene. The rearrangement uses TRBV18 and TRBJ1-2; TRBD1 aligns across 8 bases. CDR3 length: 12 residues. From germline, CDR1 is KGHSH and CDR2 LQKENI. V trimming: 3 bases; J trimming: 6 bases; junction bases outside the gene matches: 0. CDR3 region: CASSPTGDGYTF. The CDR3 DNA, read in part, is TGTGCCAGCTCACCGACAGGGGATGGC.

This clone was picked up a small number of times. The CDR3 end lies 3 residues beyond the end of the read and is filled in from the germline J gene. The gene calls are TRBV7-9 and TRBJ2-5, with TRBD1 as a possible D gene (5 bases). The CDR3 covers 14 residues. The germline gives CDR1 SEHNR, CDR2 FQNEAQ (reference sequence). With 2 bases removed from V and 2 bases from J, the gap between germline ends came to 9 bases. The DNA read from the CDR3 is TGTGCCAGCAGCTTACGACAGAAACAAGAGACC. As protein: CASSLRQKQET. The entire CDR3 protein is CASSLRQKQETQYF.

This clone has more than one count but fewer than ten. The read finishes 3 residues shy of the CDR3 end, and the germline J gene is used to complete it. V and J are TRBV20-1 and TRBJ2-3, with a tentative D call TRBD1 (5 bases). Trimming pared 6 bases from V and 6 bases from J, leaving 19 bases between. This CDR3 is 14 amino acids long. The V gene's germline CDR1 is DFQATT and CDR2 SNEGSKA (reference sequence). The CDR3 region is CSATSQGSTDTQYF. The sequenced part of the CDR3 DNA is TGCAGTGCCACGAGCCAGGGTAGTACGGATACG.

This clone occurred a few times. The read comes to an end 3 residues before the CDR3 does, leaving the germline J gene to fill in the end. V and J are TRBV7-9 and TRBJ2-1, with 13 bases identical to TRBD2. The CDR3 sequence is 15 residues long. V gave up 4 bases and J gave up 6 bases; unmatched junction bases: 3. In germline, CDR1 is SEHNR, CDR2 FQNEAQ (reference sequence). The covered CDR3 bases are TGTGCCAGCAGCTCCGGACTAGCGGGAGCCAATGAG. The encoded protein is CASSSGLAGANE. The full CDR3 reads CASSSGLAGANEQFF.

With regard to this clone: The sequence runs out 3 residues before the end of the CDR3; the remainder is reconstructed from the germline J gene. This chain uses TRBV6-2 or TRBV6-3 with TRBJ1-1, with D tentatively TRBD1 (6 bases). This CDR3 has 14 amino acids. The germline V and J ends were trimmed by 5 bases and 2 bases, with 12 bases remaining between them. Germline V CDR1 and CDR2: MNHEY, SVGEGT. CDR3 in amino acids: CASSQIQGNTEAFF. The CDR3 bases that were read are TGTGCCAGCAGTCAAATACAGGGAAACACTGAA.

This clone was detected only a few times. CDR3 amino acids: CASSTGGRERGEKLFF. CDR3 DNA (partial): TGTGCCAGCAGCACAGGGGGCAGAGAGAGGGGTGAAAAA. The chain recombines TRBV2 with TRBJ1-4; 9 positions agree with TRBD1. The observed sequence ends 3 residues before the CDR3 terminus, with the missing tail filled in from the germline J gene. V shed 6 bases and J 7 bases; nucleotides not matched to a gene: 12. The germline CDR1 and CDR2 sequences are SNHLY and FYNNEI. The length of the CDR3 is 16 residues.

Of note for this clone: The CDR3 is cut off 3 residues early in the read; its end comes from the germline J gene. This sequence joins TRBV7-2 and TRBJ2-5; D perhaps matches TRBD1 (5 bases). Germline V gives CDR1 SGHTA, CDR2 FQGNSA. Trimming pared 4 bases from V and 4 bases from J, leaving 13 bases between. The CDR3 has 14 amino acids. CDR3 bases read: TGTGCCAGCAGCTCACAAGGGGCCGGAGAGACC. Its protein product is CASSSQGAGET. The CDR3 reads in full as CASSSQGAGETQYF.

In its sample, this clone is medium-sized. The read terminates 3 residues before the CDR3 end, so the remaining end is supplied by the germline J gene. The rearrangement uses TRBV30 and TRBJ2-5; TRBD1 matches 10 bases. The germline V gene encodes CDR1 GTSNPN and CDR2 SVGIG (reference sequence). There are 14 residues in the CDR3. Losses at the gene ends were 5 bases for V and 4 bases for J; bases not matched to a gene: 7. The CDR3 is CAWSRDRGGETQYF. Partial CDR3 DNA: TGTGCCTGGTCCCGGGACAGGGGTGGAGAGACC.

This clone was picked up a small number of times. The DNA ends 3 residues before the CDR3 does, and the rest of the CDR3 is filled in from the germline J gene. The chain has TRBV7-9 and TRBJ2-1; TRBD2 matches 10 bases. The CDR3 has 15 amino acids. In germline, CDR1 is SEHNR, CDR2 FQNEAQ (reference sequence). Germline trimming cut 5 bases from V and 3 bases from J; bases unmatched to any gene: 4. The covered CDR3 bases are TGTGCCAGCAGCCATCGGACTAGCGGCTACAATGAG. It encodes CASSHRTSGYNE. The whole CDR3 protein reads CASSHRTSGYNEQFF.

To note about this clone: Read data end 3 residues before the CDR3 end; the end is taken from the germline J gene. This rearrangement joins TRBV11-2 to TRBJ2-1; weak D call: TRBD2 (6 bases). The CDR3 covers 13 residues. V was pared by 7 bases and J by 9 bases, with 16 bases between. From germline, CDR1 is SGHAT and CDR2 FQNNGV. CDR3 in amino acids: CASTSFTGGEQFF. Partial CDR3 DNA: TGTGCCAGCACTTCCTTTACCGGGGGTGAG.

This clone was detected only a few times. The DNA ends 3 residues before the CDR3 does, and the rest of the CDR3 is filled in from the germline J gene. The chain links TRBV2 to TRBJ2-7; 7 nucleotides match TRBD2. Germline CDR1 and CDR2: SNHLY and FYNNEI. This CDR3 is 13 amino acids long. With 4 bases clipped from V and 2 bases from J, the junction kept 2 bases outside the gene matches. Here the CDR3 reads CASSVSGPYEQYF. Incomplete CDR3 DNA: TGTGCCAGCAGTGTTAGCGGGCCCTACGAG. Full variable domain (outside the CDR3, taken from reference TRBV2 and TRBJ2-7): EPEVTQTPSHQVTQMGQEVILRCVPISNHLYFYWYRQILGQKVEFLVSFYNNEISEKSEIFDDQFSVERPDGSNFTLKIRSTKLEDSAMYFCASSVSGPYEQYFGPGTRLTVT.

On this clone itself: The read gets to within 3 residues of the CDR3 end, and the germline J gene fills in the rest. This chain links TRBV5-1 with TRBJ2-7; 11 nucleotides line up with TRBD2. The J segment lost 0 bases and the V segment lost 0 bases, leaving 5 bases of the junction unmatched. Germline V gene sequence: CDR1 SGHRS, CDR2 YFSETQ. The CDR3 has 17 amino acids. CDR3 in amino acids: CASSLGTGTSGSYEQYF. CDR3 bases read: TGCGCCAGCAGCTTGGGCACCGGGACTAGCGGCTCCTACGAG.

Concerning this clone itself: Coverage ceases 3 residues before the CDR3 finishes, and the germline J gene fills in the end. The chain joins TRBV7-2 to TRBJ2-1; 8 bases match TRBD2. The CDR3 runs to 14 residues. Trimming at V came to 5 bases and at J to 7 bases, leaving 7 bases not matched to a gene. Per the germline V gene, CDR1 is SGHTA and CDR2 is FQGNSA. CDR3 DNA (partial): TGTGCCAGCAGCGTTCAACTAGCGGCTAATGAG. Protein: CASSVQLAANE. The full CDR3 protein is CASSVQLAANEQFF.

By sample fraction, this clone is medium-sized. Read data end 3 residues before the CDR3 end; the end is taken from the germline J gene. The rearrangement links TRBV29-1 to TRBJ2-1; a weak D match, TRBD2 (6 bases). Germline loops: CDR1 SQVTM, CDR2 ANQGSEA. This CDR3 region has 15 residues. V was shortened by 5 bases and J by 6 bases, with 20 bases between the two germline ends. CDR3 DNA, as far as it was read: TGCAGCGTTCGGGTGTCGTCGGGGGACTTCAATGAG. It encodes CSVRVSSGDFNE. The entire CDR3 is CSVRVSSGDFNEQFF.

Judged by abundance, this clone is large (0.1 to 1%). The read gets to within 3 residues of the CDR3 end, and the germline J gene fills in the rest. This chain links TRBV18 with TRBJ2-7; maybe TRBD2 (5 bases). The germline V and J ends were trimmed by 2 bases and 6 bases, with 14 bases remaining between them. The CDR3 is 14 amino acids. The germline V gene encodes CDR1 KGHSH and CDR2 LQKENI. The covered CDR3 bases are TGTGCCAGCTCACCAGAACTGTTAGCGATCGAG. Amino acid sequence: CASSPELLAIE. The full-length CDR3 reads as CASSPELLAIEQYF.

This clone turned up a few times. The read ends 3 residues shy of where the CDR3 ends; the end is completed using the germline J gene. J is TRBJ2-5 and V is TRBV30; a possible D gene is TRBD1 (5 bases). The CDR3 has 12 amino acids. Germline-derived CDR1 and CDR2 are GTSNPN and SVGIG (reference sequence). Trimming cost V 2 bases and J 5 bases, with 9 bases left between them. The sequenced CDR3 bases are TGTGCCTGGAGTCCAGGGAAGGAGACC. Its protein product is CAWSPGKET. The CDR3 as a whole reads CAWSPGKETQYF. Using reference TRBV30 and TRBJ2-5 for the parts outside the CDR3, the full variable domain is SQTIHQWPATLVQPVGSPLSLECTVEGTSNPNLYWYRQAAGRGLQLLFYSVGIGQISSEVPQNLSASRPQDRQFILSSKKLLLSDSGFYLCAWSPGKETQYFGPGTRLLVL.

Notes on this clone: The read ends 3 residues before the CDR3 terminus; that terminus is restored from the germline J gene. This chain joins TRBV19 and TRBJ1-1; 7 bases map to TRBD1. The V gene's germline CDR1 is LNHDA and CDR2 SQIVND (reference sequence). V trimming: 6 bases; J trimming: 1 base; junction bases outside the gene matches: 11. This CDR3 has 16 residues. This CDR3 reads CASRHQGVSENTEAFF. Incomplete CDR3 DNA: TGTGCCAGTAGACACCAGGGGGTTAGTGAGAACACTGAA.

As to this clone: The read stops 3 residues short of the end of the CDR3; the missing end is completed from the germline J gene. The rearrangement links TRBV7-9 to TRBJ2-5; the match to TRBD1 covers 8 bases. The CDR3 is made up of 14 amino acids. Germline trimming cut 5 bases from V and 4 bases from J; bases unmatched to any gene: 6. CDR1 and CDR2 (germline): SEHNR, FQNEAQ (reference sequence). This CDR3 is CASSAGQGGETQYF. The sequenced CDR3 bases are TGTGCCAGCAGCGCCGGACAGGGCGGAGAGACC. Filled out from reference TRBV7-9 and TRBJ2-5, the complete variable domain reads DTGVSQNPRHKITKRGQNVTFRCDPISEHNRLYWYRQTLGQGPEFLTYFQNEAQLEKSRLLSDRFSAERPKGSFSTLEIQRTEQGDSAMYLCASSAGQGGETQYFGPGTRLLVL.